Each of the 31 T cell receptor beta chains below was sequenced from the same sample in a study of blood T cell repertoires in COVID-19. The method was immunoSEQ multiplex PCR; TCRdb's version includes in-frame clones alone and lacks a portion of them. The table lists roughly 240,000 clones, almost 85% of them singletons. The source material was PBMCs or T cells enriched from blood (not recorded which). The receptors here all came from a woman aged 50 to 60 with acute COVID-19.

The chain combines TRBV12-3 or TRBV12-4 with TRBJ1-6; no reliable D call. With 6 bases removed from V and 9 bases from J, the gap between germline ends came to 12 bases. The length of the CDR3 is 13 residues. In DNA form, the CDR3 reads TGTGCCAGCAGCCCCCGGGAGATTTCACCCCTCCACTTT. Its protein is CASSPREISPLHF.

Concerning this clone itself: The sample has other DNA sequences that encode this CDR3 too. The V call is TRBV6-2 or TRBV6-3, the J call TRBJ2-1; D is unclear. The ends were cut back, 1 base at V and 4 bases at J, with 5 bases in the middle. The CDR3 runs to 13 residues. Germline-derived CDR1 and CDR2 are MNHEY and SVGEGT. CDR3 region: CASSYYSYNEQFF. CDR3 in DNA: TGTGCCAGCAGTTACTACAGTTACAATGAGCAGTTCTTC.

This clone has only a few counts. The V call is TRBV30, the J call TRBJ1-1; D might be TRBD1 (6 bases). The CDR3 sequence is 14 residues long. V was shortened by 2 bases and J by 5 bases, with 15 bases between the two germline ends. The germline V gene encodes CDR1 GTSNPN and CDR2 SVGIG (reference sequence). The CDR3, as DNA: TGTGCCTGGAGTCGGACAGAATACGAAACTGAAGCTTTCTTT. Translating it yields CAWSRTEYETEAFF. Full variable domain (outside the CDR3, taken from reference TRBV30 and TRBJ1-1): SQTIHQWPATLVQPVGSPLSLECTVEGTSNPNLYWYRQAAGRGLQLLFYSVGIGQISSEVPQNLSASRPQDRQFILSSKKLLLSDSGFYLCAWSRTEYETEAFFGQGTRLTVV.

The rearrangement joins TRBV7-8 to TRBJ2-1; D uncertain. CDR3 length: 18 residues. Trimming removed 3 bases from V and 0 bases from J, with 18 bases in between. Germline V gene lookup returns CDR1 SGHVS and CDR2 FQNEAQ. CDR3 sequence: CASSLRAVRISSYNEQFF. Here the CDR3 DNA reads TGTGCCAGCAGCTTGAGAGCCGTCAGGATTAGCTCCTACAATGAGCAGTTCTTC.

CDR3 amino acids: CASSSRGKRGYTF. CDR3 nucleotides: TGTGCCAGTAGTAGCAGAGGGAAGAGGGGCTACACCTTC. The chain recombines TRBV19 with TRBJ1-2; D unclear. Per the germline V gene, CDR1 is LNHDA and CDR2 is SQIVND (reference sequence). The V and J ends lost 4 bases and 8 bases respectively, with 14 bases between them. The CDR3 is 13 amino acids.

The chain uses TRBV7-9 and TRBJ1-2; TRBD1 aligns across 7 bases. Unmatched junction bases numbered 9, after V lost 3 bases and J lost 8 bases. Germline CDR1 reads SEHNR; CDR2 reads FQNEAQ (reference sequence). The CDR3 contains 14 residues. CDR3 sequence reads: CASSFPDRAHGYTF. DNA for the CDR3: TGTGCCAGCAGCTTCCCCGACAGGGCGCACGGCTACACCTTC.

The chain carries TRBV7-2 and TRBJ1-1; D may be TRBD1 (6 bases). The CDR3 spans 16 residues. Trimming stripped 5 bases from V and 1 base from J, with 17 bases between. The germline V gene has CDR1 SGHTA and CDR2 FQGNSA. In DNA, the CDR3 is TGTGCCAGCAGCCTAAAACAGGGAAGGGCGAACACTGAAGCTTTCTTT. It is translated as CASSLKQGRANTEAFF.

This chain connects TRBV5-6 to TRBJ1-1, with 7 bases aligning to TRBD1. Germline V gives CDR1 SGHDT, CDR2 YYEEEE. This CDR3 has 14 amino acids. V gave up 5 bases and J gave up 1 base; unmatched junction bases: 5. CDR3: CASRETGKNTEAFF. DNA of the CDR3: TGTGCCAGCAGAGAGACAGGGAAGAACACTGAAGCTTTCTTT.

DNA of the CDR3: TGTGCCAGCAGCTTATACGGGGAAAACACCGGGGAGCTGTTTTTT. Translated: CASSLYGENTGELFF. The chain has TRBV7-9 and TRBJ2-2; perhaps TRBD2 as D (5 bases). V lost 2 bases, J lost 2 bases, and 9 bases lay in between. The CDR3 loop spans 15 amino acids. In germline, CDR1 is SEHNR, CDR2 FQNEAQ (reference sequence).

This clone was seen more than once but under ten times. The V gene is TRBV7-2, the J gene TRBJ1-1, with a possible D match to TRBD1 (6 bases). Trimming cost V 0 bases and J 0 bases, with 11 bases left between them. Germline values: CDR1 SGHTA, CDR2 FQGNSA. The length of the CDR3 is 16 residues. In DNA, the CDR3 is TGTGCCAGCAGCTTAGCGACAGGAGCCATGAACACTGAAGCTTTCTTT. Its translation is CASSLATGAMNTEAFF.

This clone was counted only a few times. The CDR3 here is CASSLAADTQYF. CDR3 DNA: TGCGCCAGCAGCTTGGCCGCAGATACGCAGTATTTT. V gene TRBV5-1 combines with J gene TRBJ2-3; D unclear. The CDR3 covers 12 residues. V lost 0 bases and J 4 bases, leaving 3 bases between the germline ends. Per the germline V gene, CDR1 is SGHRS and CDR2 is YFSETQ.

This chain links TRBV5-8 with TRBJ2-7; TRBD2 is a possible D gene (6 bases). Germline V gene data show CDR1 as SGHTS and CDR2 as YDEGEE. V lost 4 bases and J 3 bases, leaving 11 bases between the germline ends. The CDR3 loop spans 13 amino acids. This chain's CDR3 is CASSREDGYEQYF. CDR3 bases: TGTGCCAGCAGCAGGGAGGACGGCTACGAGCAGTACTTC.

This clone has a single count. The gene calls are TRBV5-1 and TRBJ2-7, with TRBD2 identical over 7 bases. With 2 bases clipped from V and 1 base from J, the junction kept 9 bases outside the gene matches. The CDR3 is 16 residues long. Germline CDR1 reads SGHRS; CDR2 reads YFSETQ. The CDR3 region has the DNA TGCGCCAGCAGCTTCGCGGCGTCTAGCGGATCCTACGAGCAGTACTTC. Amino acid sequence: CASSFAASSGSYEQYF.

The J gene is TRBJ2-3, the V gene TRBV6-1, with D maybe TRBD2 (6 bases). V was pared by 3 bases and J by 0 bases, with 10 bases between. The germline gives CDR1 MNHNS, CDR2 SASEGT. The CDR3 runs 15 residues. The DNA of the CDR3 is TGTGCCAGCAGTGATGTCGGGGGAAGCACAGATACGCAGTATTTT. This translates into CASSDVGGSTDTQYF.

The rearrangement links TRBV6-5 to TRBJ1-1, with unresolved D. The germline CDR1 and CDR2 sequences are MNHEY and SVGAGI. The V and J ends lost 5 bases and 4 bases respectively, with 17 bases between them. The length of the CDR3 is 15 residues. CDR3 coding DNA: TGTGCCAGCAGTCGCCTAGCCACGAGAGGCACTGAAGCTTTCTTT. This translates into CASSRLATRGTEAFF.

This chain joins TRBV7-9 and TRBJ2-7; a weak D match, TRBD1 (5 bases). CDR1 and CDR2 from the germline V gene are SEHNR and FQNEAQ (reference sequence). V was cut by 1 base and J by 0 bases, with 10 bases left in between. This CDR3 contains 15 residues. CDR3 protein: CASSLGTYPSYEQYF. CDR3 coding DNA: TGTGCCAGCAGCTTAGGGACATACCCCTCCTACGAGCAGTACTTC.

This clone has a single count. The rearrangement joins TRBV21-1 to TRBJ2-7; the table's TRBD1 call for D was not verified on the DNA. TRBV21-1 is a documented pseudogene. The CDR3 has 15 amino acids. For the CDR3, the DNA is TGTGCCAGCAGCCGCCCTGGGACAGGGTTGTACGAGCAGTACTTC. Translated: CASSRPGTGLYEQYF.

The CDR3 region is CAWSVQAHHEQYF. CDR3 in DNA: TGTGCCTGGAGTGTACAGGCACACCACGAGCAGTACTTC. The V and J genes are TRBV30 and TRBJ2-7; TRBD1 might be the D (5 bases). Deletions cut 0 bases from V and 5 bases from J, with 11 bases between. The length of the CDR3 is 13 residues. Germline V gene lookup returns CDR1 GTSNPN and CDR2 SVGIG (reference sequence). Full variable domain (remainder filled in from reference TRBV30 and TRBJ2-7): SQTIHQWPATLVQPVGSPLSLECTVEGTSNPNLYWYRQAAGRGLQLLFYSVGIGQISSEVPQNLSASRPQDRQFILSSKKLLLSDSGFYLCAWSVQAHHEQYFGPGTRLTVT.

The chain recombines TRBV19 with TRBJ1-1, with D uncertain. CDR1 is LNHDA, CDR2 SQIVND, per germline (reference sequence). V lost 1 base, J lost 0 bases, and 15 bases lay in between. The CDR3 is 17 residues long. CDR3 DNA: TGTGCCAGTAGTATAGGGCAGTCGTTATCCATGAACACTGAAGCTTTCTTT. Translation gives CASSIGQSLSMNTEAFF.

The J gene is TRBJ2-2, the V gene TRBV30; D is ambiguous. CDR3 length: 14 residues. The germline gives CDR1 GTSNPN, CDR2 SVGIG (reference sequence). Trimming took off 0 bases at V and 1 base at J, with 6 bases between the two ends. CDR3 sequence (DNA): TGTGCCTGGAGTGTTGGCTTGAACACCGGGGAGCTGTTTTTT. Its translation: CAWSVGLNTGELFF.

V gene TRBV18 combines with J gene TRBJ2-7; TRBD1 matches at 12 bases. The germline CDR1 and CDR2 sequences are KGHSH and LQKENI. V gave up 4 bases and J gave up 5 bases; unmatched junction bases: 6. The CDR3 has 15 residues. The CDR3 sequence: CASSRGTGGINEQYF. The CDR3 DNA is TGTGCCAGCTCACGAGGGACAGGGGGCATTAACGAGCAGTACTTC.

The chain uses TRBV5-1 and TRBJ2-1, with 8 bases matching TRBD1. CDR1 is SGHRS, CDR2 YFSETQ, per germline. Trimming at V came to 2 bases and at J to 2 bases, leaving 3 bases not matched to a gene. This CDR3 is built from 15 residues. CDR3 protein: CASSFGTGAYNEQFF. CDR3 sequence (DNA): TGCGCCAGCAGCTTTGGGACAGGAGCCTACAATGAGCAGTTCTTC.

The chain recombines TRBV21-1 with TRBJ1-6. TRBV21-1 has pseudogene status. CDR3 length equals 17 residues. The DNA of the CDR3 is TGTGCCAGCAGCAGGGTCGGTTATCGAGGGAAGGATTCACCCCTCCACTTT. It codes for CASSRVGYRGKDSPLHF.

The V gene is TRBV19, the J gene TRBJ1-2, with unresolved D. V lost 5 bases, J lost 7 bases, and 17 bases lay in between. The CDR3 covers 14 residues. The germline V gene encodes CDR1 LNHDA and CDR2 SQIVND (reference sequence). CDR3 amino acids: CASSPLDRRRGYTF. The CDR3 DNA follows: TGTGCCAGTAGTCCCTTGGACCGGAGGCGTGGCTACACCTTC.

With regard to this clone: An end of the junction differs from the germline gene, which may be a read error. The J gene is TRBJ2-2, the V gene TRBV7-7; TRBD1 might be the D (5 bases). The CDR3 runs 14 residues. Germline V gene sequence: CDR1 SSHAT, CDR2 FNYEAQ (reference sequence). This chain's CDR3 is CASSFGRATGELFF. The CDR3 DNA reads as TGTGCTAGCAGCTTTGGCAGGGCCACCGGGGAGCTGTTTTTT.

The genes are TRBV30 and TRBJ1-5; 10 bases agree with TRBD1. CDR1 and CDR2 from the germline V gene are GTSNPN and SVGIG (reference sequence). The CDR3 length is 14 residues. The ends lost 4 bases at V and 4 bases at J; junction bases unmatched: 4. The CDR3 region has the DNA TGTGCCTGGAAGGGACAGGGGATAAATCAGCCCCAGCATTTT. Its protein product is CAWKGQGINQPQHF.

CDR3 sequence reads: CAISPDRARGTEAFF. The CDR3 nucleotides read TGTGCCATCAGTCCGGACAGGGCGAGAGGCACTGAAGCTTTCTTT. The chain uses TRBV10-3 and TRBJ1-1; TRBD1 agrees at 8 bases. CDR1 ENHRY and CDR2 SYGVKD come from the germline V gene. The CDR3 loop spans 15 amino acids. With V trimmed by 5 bases and J by 4 bases, 9 bases remained unmatched.

This clone was recorded once. The J gene is TRBJ2-1, the V gene TRBV11-3, with TRBD2 matching over 8 bases. Trimming cost V 5 bases and J 4 bases; bases outside gene matches: 7. Germline CDR1 reads SGHNT; CDR2 reads YENEEA. There are 15 residues in the CDR3. The CDR3 reads CASSLSGGSYNEQFF. The CDR3 bases are TGTGCCAGCAGCCTAAGCGGGGGCTCTTACAATGAGCAGTTCTTC.

This clone has a single count. V usage is TRBV29-1 and J usage is TRBJ1-5; possibly TRBD1 for D (6 bases). Germline CDR1 reads SQVTM; CDR2 reads ANQGSEA. V was shortened by 4 bases and J by 4 bases, with 11 bases between the two germline ends. This CDR3 is 13 amino acids long. The CDR3 DNA reads TGCAGCGTTGGGGACATAACTAATCAGCCCCAGCATTTT. Its protein product is CSVGDITNQPQHF.

The chain links TRBV10-3 to TRBJ2-2; 11 bases align to TRBD2. V dropped 11 bases and J dropped 1; count of bases not matched to a gene: 3. Germline loops: CDR1 ENHRY, CDR2 SYGVKD. This CDR3 region has 14 residues. The CDR3 DNA reads TGTGCCTCCCTAGCGGGGGGGAACACCGGGGAGCTGTTTTTT. It encodes CASLAGGNTGELFF.

The rearrangement uses TRBV14 and TRBJ2-3; D call uncertain. This CDR3 contains 12 residues. Trimming removed 3 bases from V and 3 bases from J, with 4 bases in between. The germline V gene encodes CDR1 SGHDN and CDR2 FVKESK. CDR3 residues: CASSHPTDTQYF. In nucleotides, the CDR3 is TGTGCCAGCAGCCATCCTACAGATACGCAGTATTTT. Together with reference TRBV14 and TRBJ2-3, the CDR3 gives the full variable domain: EAGVTQFPSHSVIEKGQTVTLRCDPISGHDNLYWYRRVMGKEIKFLLHFVKESKQDESGMPNNRFLAERTGGTYSTLKVQPAELEDSGVYFCASSHPTDTQYFGPGTRLTVL.